This T cell receptor (beta chain) appears in the sequencing data of a study of T cells in Graves' hyperthyroidism and ophthalmopathy. Turning to the study itself: The blood sample was taken at first diagnosis, before treatment began.

Researchers took RNA transcripts and amplified the TCR beta CDR3 regions from them. In the first-round RT-PCR of the TCR CDR3, the HTBI primer set was used. TCRdb redid the calling of the multiplex PCR reads with MiXCR, one entry per CDR3 protein. Of 650,000 to 700,000 distinct CDR3 sequences listed, roughly 17% are singletons. Germline V gene sequence: CDR1 SGHRS, CDR2 YFSETQ. The ends lost 4 bases at V and 3 bases at J; junction bases unmatched: 4. The CDR3 length is 14 residues. This clonotype was seen repeatedly, ten times or more. A patient was excluded if there was uncontrolled infection, other autoimmune disease, pregnancy or lactation.

The sample consisted of blood. The sequence was collected from a man in his fifties with Graves' hyperthyroidism. V is TRBV5-1 and J is TRBJ2-5, with 9 bases matching TRBD1. CDR3 residues: CASSPRTGEETQYF. The DNA of the CDR3 is TGCGCCAGCAGCCCCAGGACAGGGGAAGAGACCCAGTACTTC.